This T cell receptor beta chain was profiled in a study of early T cells in non-severe SARS-CoV-2 infection. Across the study: With bulk RNA from unsorted whole blood as input, sequencing yielded unpaired chains. Study results and limitations: Using VDJdb, the matching emphasized anti-spike CD8 responses while missing private and CD4 specificities.

The germline CDR1 and CDR2 sequences are MNHNY and SVGAGI (reference sequence). CDR3 length: 14 residues. Trimming cost V 1 base and J 10 bases; bases outside gene matches: 7. Researchers attached unique molecular identifiers to individual cDNA molecules. TCRdb processed the 5' RACE reads anew with MiXCR; each CDR3 protein has one entry. The sample consists of roughly 29,000 distinct CDR3 sequences, 5.3% of them appearing once. This clonotype was observed many times. As yet, its antigen is unknown. The rearrangement uses TRBV6-6 and TRBJ1-5, with 7 bases aligning to TRBD1. This receptor was obtained from an adult who was a healthcare worker with PCR-confirmed SARS-CoV-2 infection or an uninfected control (not recorded which). The sequenced material came from whole blood. The CDR3 is CASSYLGQWSPQHF. The CDR3 DNA sequence: TGTGCCAGCAGTTACTTGGGACAGTGGTCACCCCAGCATTTT.